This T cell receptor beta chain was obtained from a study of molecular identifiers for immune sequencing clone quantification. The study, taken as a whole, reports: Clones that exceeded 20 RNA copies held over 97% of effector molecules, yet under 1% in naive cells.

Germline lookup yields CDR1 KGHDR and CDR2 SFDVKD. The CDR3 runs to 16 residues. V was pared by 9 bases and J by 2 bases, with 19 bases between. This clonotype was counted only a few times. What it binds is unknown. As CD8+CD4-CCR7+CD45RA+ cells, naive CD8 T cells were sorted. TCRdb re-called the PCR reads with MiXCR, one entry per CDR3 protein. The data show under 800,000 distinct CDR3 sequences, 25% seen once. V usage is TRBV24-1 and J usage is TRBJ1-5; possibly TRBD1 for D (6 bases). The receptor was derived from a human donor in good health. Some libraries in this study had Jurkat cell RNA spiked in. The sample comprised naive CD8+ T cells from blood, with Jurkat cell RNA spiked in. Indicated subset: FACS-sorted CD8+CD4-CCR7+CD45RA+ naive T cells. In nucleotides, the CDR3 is TGTGCCACCGGCGCTAGGGGGGCTGTAGGCAATCAGCCCCAGCATTTT. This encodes CATGARGAVGNQPQHF.